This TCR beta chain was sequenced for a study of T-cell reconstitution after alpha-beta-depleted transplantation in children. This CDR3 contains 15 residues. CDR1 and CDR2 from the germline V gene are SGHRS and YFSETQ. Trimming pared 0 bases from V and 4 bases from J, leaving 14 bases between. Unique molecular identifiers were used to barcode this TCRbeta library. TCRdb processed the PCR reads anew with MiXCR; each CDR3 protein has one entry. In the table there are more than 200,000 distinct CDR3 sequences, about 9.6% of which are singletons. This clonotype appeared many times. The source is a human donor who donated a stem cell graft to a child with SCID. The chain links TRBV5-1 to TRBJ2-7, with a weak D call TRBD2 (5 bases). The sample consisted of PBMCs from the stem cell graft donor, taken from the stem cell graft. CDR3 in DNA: TGCGCCAGCAGCTTGGTGACGGGGAAACGGTACGAGCAGTACTTC. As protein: CASSLVTGKRYEQYF.